This T cell receptor beta chain is drawn from a study of blood T cell repertoires in COVID-19. Overall study: The cDNA or gDNA used as material had been derived from T cells, B-cell-depleted T cells, or PBMCs.

In this sample, this clone turned up once. The CDR3 contains 20 residues. Trimming removed 4 bases at V and 0 bases at J, with 24 bases between. The germline gives CDR1 LNHDA, CDR2 SQIVND (reference sequence). Sequenced by immunoSEQ multiplex PCR; TCRdb stores in-frame clones only, minus some. The sample consists of approximately 120,000 clones, about 80% of them appearing once. Sequences were obtained from peripheral blood. The V and J genes are TRBV19 and TRBJ2-2; TRBD2 is a possible D gene (6 bases). This receptor was obtained from a woman between 45 and 60 years old with acute or convalescent COVID-19. The CDR3 here is CASSSGSRGFRGANTGELFF. The CDR3 DNA follows: TGTGCCAGTAGTAGCGGCTCACGGGGGTTTCGGGGCGCGAACACCGGGGAGCTGTTTTTT.